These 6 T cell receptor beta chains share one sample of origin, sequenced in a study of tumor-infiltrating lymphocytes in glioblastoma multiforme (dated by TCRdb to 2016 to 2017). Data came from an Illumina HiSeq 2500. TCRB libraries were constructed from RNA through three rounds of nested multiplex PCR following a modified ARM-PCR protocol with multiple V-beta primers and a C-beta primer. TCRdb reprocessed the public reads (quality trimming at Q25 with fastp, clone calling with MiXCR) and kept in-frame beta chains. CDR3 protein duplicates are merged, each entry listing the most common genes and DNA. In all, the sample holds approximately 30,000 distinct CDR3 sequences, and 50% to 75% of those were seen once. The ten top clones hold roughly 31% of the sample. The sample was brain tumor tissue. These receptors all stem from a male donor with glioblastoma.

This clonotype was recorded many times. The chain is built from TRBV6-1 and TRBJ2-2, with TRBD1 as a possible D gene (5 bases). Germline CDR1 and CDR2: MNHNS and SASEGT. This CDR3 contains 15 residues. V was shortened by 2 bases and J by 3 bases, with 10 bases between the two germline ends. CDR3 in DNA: TGTGCCAGCAGTGAAAGAAGGGGTTACACCGGGGAGCTGTTTTTT. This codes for CASSERRGYTGELFF.

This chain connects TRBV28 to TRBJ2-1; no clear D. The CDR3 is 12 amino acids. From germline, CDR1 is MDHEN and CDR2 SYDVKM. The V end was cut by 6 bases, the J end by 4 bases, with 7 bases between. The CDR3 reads CASSSTYNEQFF. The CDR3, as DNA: TGTGCCAGCAGCAGTACTTACAATGAGCAGTTCTTC.

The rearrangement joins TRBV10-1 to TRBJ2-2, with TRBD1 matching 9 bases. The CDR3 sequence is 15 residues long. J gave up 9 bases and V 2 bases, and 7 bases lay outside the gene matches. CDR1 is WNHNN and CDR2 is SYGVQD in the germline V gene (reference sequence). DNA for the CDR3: TGCGCCAGCAGTGAGCTGGGACAGGGAATCAGGGAGCTGTTTTTT. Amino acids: CASSELGQGIRELFF.

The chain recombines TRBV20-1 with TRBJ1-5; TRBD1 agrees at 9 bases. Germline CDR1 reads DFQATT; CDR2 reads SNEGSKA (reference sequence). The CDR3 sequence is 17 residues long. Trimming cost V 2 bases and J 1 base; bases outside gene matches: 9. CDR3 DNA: TGCAGTGCTAGATTTCGACAGGGGGTGATAAGCAATCAGCCCCAGCATTTT. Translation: CSARFRQGVISNQPQHF.

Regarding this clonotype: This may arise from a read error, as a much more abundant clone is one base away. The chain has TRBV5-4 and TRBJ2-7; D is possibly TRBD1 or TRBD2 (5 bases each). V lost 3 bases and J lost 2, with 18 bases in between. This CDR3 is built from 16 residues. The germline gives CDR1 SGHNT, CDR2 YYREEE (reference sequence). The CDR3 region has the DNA TGTGCCAGCAGCTCGAACGGGGCGGATGTACCCTACGAGCAGTACTTC. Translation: CASSSNGADVPYEQYF.

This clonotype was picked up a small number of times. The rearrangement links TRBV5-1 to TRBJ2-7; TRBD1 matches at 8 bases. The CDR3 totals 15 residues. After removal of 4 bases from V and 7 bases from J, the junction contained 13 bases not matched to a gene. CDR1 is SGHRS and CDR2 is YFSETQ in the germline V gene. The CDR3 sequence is CASSPIDRGGTEQYF. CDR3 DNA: TGCGCCAGCAGCCCCATCGACAGGGGAGGCACTGAGCAGTACTTC.